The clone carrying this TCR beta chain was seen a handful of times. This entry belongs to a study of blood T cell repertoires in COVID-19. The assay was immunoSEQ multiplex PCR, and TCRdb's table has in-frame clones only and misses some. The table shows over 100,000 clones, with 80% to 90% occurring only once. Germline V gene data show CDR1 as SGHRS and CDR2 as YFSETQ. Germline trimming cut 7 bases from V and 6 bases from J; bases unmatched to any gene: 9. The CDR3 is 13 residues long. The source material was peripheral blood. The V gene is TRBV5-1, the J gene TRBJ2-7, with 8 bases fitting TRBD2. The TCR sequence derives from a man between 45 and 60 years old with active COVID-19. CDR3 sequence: CASADGTRLEQYF. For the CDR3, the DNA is TGCGCCAGCGCGGACGGGACTAGGCTCGAGCAGTACTTC. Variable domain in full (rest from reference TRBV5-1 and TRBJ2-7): KAGVTQTPRYLIKTRGQQVTLSCSPISGHRSVSWYQQTPGQGLQFLFEYFSETQRNKGNFPGRFSGRQFSNSRSEMNVSTLELGDSALYLCASADGTRLEQYFGPGTRLTVT.